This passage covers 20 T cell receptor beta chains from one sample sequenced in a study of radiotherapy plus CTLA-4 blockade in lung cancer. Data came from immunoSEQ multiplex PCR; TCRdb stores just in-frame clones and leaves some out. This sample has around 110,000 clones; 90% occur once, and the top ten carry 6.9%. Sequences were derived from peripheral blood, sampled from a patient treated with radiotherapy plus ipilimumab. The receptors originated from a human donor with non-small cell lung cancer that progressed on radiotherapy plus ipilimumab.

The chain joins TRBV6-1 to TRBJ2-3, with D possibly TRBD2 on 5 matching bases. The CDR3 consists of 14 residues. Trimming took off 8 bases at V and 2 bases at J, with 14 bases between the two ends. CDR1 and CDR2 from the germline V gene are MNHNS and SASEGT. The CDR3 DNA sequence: TGTGCCAGCGGGGTAGCGTGGGCCACAGATACGCAGTATTTT. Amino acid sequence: CASGVAWATDTQYF.

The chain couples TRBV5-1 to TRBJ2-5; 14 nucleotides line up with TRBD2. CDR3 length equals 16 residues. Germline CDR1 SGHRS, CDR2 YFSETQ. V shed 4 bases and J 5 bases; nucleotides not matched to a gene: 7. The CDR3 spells CASSITGTSGSETQYF. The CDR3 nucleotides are TGCGCCAGCAGCATCACCGGGACTAGCGGGAGTGAGACCCAGTACTTC.

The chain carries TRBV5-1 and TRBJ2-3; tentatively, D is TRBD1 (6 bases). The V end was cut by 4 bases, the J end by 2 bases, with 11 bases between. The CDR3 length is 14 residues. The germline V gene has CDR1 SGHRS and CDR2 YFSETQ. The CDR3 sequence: CASSARDNTDTQYF. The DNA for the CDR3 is TGCGCCAGCAGCGCTCGGGACAACACAGATACGCAGTATTTT.

CDR3 residues: CASHRGLGLTDTQYF. The CDR3 DNA sequence: TGCGCCAGCCATCGGGGACTAGGCCTCACAGATACGCAGTATTTT. The rearrangement links TRBV23-1 to TRBJ2-3; 8 positions agree with TRBD2. TRBV23-1 is filed as an ORF, its function uncertain. V lost 8 bases and J lost 2; bases outside the gene matches: 9. The CDR3 is 15 amino acids.

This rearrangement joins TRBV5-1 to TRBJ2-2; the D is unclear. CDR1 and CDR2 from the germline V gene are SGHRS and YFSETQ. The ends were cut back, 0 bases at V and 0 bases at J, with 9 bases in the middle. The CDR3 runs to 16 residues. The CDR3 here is CASSLAATANTGELFF. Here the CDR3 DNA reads TGCGCCAGCAGCTTGGCCGCTACTGCGAACACCGGGGAGCTGTTTTTT.

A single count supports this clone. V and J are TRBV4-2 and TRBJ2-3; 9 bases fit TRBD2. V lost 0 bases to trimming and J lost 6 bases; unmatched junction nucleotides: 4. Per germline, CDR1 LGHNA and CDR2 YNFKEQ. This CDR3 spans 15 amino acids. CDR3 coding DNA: TGTGCCAGCAGCCAAGAGGGACTAGCAACGGATACGCAGTATTTT. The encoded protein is CASSQEGLATDTQYF.

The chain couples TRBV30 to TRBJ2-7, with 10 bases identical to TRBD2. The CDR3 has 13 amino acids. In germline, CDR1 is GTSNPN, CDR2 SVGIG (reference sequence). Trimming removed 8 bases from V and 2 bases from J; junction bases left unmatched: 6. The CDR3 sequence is CARRAGGAYEQYF. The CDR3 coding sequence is TGTGCCAGGCGAGCGGGAGGGGCCTACGAGCAGTACTTC.

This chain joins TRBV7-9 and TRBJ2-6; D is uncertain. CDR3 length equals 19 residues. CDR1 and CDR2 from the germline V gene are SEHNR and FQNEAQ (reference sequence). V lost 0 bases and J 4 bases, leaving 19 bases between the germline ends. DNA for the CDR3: TGTGCCAGCAGCTTAGCATCCCGGCCCGGAGCGTTCGGGGCCAACGTCCTGACTTTC. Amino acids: CASSLASRPGAFGANVLTF.

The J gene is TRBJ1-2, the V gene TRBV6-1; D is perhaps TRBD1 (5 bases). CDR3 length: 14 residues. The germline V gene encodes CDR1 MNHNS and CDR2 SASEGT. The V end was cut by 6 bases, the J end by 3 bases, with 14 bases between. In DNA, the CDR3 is TGTGCCAGCAGGGATGGTGGGGGGTACTATGGCTACACCTTC. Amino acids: CASRDGGGYYGYTF.

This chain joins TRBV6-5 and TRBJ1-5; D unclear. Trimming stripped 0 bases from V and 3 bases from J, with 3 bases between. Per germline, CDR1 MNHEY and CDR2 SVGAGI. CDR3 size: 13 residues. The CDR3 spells CASSYSDNQPQHF. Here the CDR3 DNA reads TGTGCCAGCAGTTACTCCGACAATCAGCCCCAGCATTTT.

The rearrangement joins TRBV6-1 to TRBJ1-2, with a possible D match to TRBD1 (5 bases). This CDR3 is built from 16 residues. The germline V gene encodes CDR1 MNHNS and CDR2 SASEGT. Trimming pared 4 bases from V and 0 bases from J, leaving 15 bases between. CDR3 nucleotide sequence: TGTGCCAGCAGTGTACCAGGGTGGTTAGCTAACTATGGCTACACCTTC. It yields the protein CASSVPGWLANYGYTF.

The chain's CDR3 is CASSLDGGHTIYF. The CDR3 nucleotides are TGTGCCAGCAGCCTTGACGGGGGGCACACCATATATTTT. The rearrangement uses TRBV7-9 and TRBJ1-3, with a possible D match to TRBD1 (6 bases). The germline V gene has CDR1 SEHNR and CDR2 FQNEAQ (reference sequence). Trimming removed 5 bases at V and 8 bases at J, with 13 bases between. CDR3 length: 13 residues.

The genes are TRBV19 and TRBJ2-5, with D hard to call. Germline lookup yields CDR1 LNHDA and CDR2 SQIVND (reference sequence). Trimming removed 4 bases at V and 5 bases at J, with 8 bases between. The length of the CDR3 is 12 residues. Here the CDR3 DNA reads TGTGCCAGTAGTACGAATGGGGAGACCCAGTACTTC. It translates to CASSTNGETQYF.

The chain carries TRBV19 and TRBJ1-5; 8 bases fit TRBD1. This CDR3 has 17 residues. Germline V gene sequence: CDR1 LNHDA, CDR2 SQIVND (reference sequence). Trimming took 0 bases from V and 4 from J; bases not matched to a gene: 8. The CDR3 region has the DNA TGTGCCAGTAGTATAGACCGCAGGGGGCTGCGGAATCAGCCCCAGCATTTT. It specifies CASSIDRRGLRNQPQHF.

In DNA form, the CDR3 reads TGTGCCAGCTCACCAGACCGAAGAAACGGGGAGCTGTTTTTT. Protein product: CASSPDRRNGELFF. This chain links TRBV18 with TRBJ2-2; D is uncertain. CDR3 length: 14 residues. Trimming pared 2 bases from V and 7 bases from J, leaving 11 bases between. Germline V gene lookup returns CDR1 KGHSH and CDR2 LQKENI.

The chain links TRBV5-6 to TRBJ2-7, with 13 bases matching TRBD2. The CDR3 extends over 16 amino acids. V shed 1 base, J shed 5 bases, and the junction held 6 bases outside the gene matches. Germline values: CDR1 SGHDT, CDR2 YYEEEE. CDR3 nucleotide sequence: TGTGCCAGCAGCTTGCAAGGACTAGCGGGAGACCACGAGCAGTACTTC. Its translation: CASSLQGLAGDHEQYF.

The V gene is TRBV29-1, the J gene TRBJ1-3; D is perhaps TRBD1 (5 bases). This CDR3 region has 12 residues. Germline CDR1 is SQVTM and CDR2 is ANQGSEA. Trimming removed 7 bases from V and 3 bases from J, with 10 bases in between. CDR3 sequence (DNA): TGCAGCGCCTCGGGACTTGGAAACACCATATATTTT. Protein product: CSASGLGNTIYF.

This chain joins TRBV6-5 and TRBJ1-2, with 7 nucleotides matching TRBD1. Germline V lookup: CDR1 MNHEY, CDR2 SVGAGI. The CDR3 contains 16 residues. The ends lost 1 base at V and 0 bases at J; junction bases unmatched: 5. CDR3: CASSYYGQVPNYGYTF. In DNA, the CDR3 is TGTGCCAGCAGTTACTACGGACAGGTCCCTAACTATGGCTACACCTTC.

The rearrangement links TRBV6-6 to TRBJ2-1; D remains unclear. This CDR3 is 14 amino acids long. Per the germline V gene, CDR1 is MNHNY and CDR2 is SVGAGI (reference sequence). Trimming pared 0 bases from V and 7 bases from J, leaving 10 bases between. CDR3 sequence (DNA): TGTGCCAGCAGTTACTCTTCTCGAGGTAATGAGCAGTTCTTC. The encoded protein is CASSYSSRGNEQFF.

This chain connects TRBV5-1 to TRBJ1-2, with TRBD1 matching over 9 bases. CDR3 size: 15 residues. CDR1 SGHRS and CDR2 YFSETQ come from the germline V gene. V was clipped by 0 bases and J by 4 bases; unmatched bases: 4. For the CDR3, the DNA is TGCGCCAGCAGCTTGGGACAGGGGGGCATCTATGGCTACACCTTC. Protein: CASSLGQGGIYGYTF. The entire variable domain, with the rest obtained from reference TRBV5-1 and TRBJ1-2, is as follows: KAGVTQTPRYLIKTRGQQVTLSCSPISGHRSVSWYQQTPGQGLQFLFEYFSETQRNKGNFPGRFSGRQFSNSRSEMNVSTLELGDSALYLCASSLGQGGIYGYTFGSGTRLTVV.